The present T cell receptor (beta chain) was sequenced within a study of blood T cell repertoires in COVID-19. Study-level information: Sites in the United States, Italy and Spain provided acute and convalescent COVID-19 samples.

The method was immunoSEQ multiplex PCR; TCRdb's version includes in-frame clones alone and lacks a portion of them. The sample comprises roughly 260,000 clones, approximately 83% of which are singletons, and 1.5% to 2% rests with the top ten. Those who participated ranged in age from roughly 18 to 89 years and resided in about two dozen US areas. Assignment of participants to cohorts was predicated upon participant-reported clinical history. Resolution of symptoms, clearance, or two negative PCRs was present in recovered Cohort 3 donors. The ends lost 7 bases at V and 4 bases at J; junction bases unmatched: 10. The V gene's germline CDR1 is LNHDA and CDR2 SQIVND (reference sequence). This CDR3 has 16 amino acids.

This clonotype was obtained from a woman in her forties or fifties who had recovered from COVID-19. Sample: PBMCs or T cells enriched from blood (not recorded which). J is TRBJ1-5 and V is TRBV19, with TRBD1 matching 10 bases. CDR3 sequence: CASTLRRDRGNQPQHF. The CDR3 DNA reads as TGTGCCAGTACCCTACGCCGGGACAGGGGAAATCAGCCCCAGCATTTT.